This TCR beta chain derives from a study of post-analysis software for immune sequencing data. For the study at large: Disease trajectories encompassed relapsing-remitting, secondary progressive and progressive-relapsing multiple sclerosis.

Sequencing libraries made from TCR beta cDNA carried unique molecular identifiers. Yield was roughly 0.5 million cDNA molecules from around 0.96 to 9.9 million T cells. TCRdb re-analysed the PCR reads in MiXCR, keeping a single row per CDR3 protein. The sample carries under 900,000 distinct CDR3 sequences, around 53% recorded once. Whole-study findings and limits: Co-batched samples clustered tightly together by F measure. In multiple sclerosis, normalized Chao1 diversity was significantly below that of controls. Higher frequency in patients than in controls was seen for roughly five TRBV segments, with TRBV5-6, TRBV5-1 and TRBV20-1 among them.

Turning to this clonotype: The antigen is not known.

This CDR3 is built from 16 residues. The V and J ends lost 0 bases and 14 bases respectively, with 28 bases between them. CDR1 DFQATT and CDR2 SNEGSKA come from the germline V gene (reference sequence). This receptor was taken from a girl aged 10 to 17 with multiple sclerosis. The chain couples TRBV20-1 to TRBJ1-1; no clear D gene. Sequenced: blood. The CDR3 nucleotides read TGCAGTGCTAGAGAACCCCAGCGGATGGATTACAATGAGCAGTTCTTT. Its translation is CSAREPQRMDYNEQFF.